The T cell receptor beta chain described here comes from a study of T cell changes during pregnancy in multiple sclerosis (dated by TCRdb to between 2018 and 2020). Notes on the research overall: Changes in the T cell repertoire over the course of pregnancy were examined in this study in women with multiple sclerosis.

Remarks on this clone: Its antigen is not yet known. No base quality information exists; no much larger clone differs at one position.

The library was produced with the immunoSEQ multiplex PCR assay. The table was pulled from immuneACCESS by TCRdb, which kept in-frame rearrangements only. Such tables lose some clones; where checked, under half of the loss comes from unresolved V genes, and the rest has no known cause. The sample contains approximately 50,000 clones, 92% of them found a single time. Together, the top ten hold less than 0.65% of the sample. Sequencing used CD4+ T cells from peripheral blood mononuclear cells, obtained after pregnancy. The source is a female donor with multiple sclerosis, enrolled in a pregnancy study.

The CDR3 protein is CASSTSGTGKNEQFF. The nucleotides read TGTGCCAGCAGCACTTCCGGGACAGGGAAGAATGAGCAGTTCTTC. The chain joins TRBV7-2 to TRBJ2-1, and 9 bases in between align with TRBD1. For this chain, trimming is 5 bases at the V end and 7 bases at the J end, and the number of junction bases without a gene match is 9. In the germline V gene, CDR1 corresponds to SGHTA and CDR2 to FQGNSA. Its CDR3 holds 15 amino acids, cysteine through phenylalanine. This entry keeps only the CDR3 DNA: 45 bases, framed from base 1.